This TCR beta chain came from a study of T cell repertoires in cytomegalovirus infection. In the study overall: Carrying CMV and the relevant HLA type showed in public TCR beta signatures. Study-level findings and limits: Carriage of CMV together with the relevant HLA was identifiable through cumulative public TCR beta family frequency. Predominance within the ex vivo response was attributable to HLA-C-restricted CMV-specific TCR beta clonotypes.

The germline V gene has CDR1 SQVTM and CDR2 ANQGSEA. This CDR3 is built from 18 residues. With 6 bases removed from V and 0 bases from J, the gap between germline ends came to 23 bases. As for this clonotype: Its cognate antigen is unknown.

TCRdb redid the calling of the reads with MiXCR, one entry per CDR3 protein. The table lists 450,000 to 600,000 distinct CDR3 sequences, about 11% of them singletons. The chain uses TRBV29-1 and TRBJ1-4; D might be TRBD1 (5 bases). The sequenced sample was PBMCs. This sequence was found in a human donor in good health (CMV status not recorded). Some clones in this sample may be carry-over from other donors' samples. The CDR3 DNA follows: TGCAGCGTAGCGGGGCGTGGCGGAGGAACCACAACTAATGAAAAACTGTTTTTT. Protein sequence: CSVAGRGGGTTTNEKLFF.